This T cell receptor beta chain was retrieved from a study of blood T cells in healthy people across ages. Germline assignment: CDR1 LNHDA and CDR2 SQIVND (reference sequence). This CDR3 is built from 15 residues. Then a second PCR, running about 6 to 11 cycles, was carried out with a sample-barcoded 5' primer and a J-beta primer mix. MiXCR, applied by TCRdb to the 5' RACE reads, yields one record per CDR3 protein. Among over a million distinct CDR3 sequences, approximately 38% were seen once, and the ten largest hold 7.9%. The V gene is TRBV19, the J gene TRBJ2-5; 10 nucleotides align to TRBD1. TRBJ2-7 explains the end of the DNA better; the J call may be wrong. The sequence was collected from a woman aged 18-35 years in good health. Sequencing was done on a sample of blood. Here the CDR3 DNA reads TGTGCCAGTAGTAACCCGGGACAGGGGTTGTCCGAGCAGTACTTC. This codes for CASSNPGQGLSEQYF.